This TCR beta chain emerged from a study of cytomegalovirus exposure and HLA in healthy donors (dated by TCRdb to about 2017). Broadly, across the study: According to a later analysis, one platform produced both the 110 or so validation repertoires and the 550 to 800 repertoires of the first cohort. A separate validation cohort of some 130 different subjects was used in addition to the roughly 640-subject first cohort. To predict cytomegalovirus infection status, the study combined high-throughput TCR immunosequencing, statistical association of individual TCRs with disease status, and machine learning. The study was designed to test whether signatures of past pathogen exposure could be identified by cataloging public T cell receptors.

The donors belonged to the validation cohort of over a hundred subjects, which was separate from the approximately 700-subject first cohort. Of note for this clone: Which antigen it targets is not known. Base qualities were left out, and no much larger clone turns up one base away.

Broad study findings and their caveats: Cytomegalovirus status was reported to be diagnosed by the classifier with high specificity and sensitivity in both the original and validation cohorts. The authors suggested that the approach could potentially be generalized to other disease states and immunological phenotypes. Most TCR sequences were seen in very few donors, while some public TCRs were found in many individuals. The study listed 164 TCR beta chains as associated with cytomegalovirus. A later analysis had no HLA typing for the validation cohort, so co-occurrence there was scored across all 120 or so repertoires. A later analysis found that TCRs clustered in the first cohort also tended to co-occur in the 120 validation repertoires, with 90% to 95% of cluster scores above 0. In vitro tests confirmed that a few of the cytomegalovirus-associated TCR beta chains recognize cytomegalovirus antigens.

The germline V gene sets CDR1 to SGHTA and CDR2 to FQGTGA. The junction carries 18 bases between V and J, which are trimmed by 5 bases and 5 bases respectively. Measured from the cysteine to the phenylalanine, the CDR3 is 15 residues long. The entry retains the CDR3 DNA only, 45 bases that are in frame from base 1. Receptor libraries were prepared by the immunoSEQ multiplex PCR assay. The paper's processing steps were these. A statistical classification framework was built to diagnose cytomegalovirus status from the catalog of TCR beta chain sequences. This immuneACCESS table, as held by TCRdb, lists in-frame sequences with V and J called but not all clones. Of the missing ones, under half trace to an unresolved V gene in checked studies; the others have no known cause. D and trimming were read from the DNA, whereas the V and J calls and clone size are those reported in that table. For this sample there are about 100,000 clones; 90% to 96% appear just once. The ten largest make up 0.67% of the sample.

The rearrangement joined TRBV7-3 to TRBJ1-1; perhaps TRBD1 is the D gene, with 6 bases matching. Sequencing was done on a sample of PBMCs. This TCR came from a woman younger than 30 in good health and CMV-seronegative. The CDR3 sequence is CASSPAGGAFTEAFF. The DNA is TGTGCCAGCAGCCCCGCGGGGGGGGCATTTACTGAAGCTTTCTTT.